This is a list of T cell receptor beta chains from one sample in a study of T cell repertoires in cytomegalovirus infection. These TCRs' antigens remain unknown. MiXCR was run by TCRdb on the reads, yielding one entry per CDR3 protein. The sample has 45,000 to 75,000 distinct CDR3 sequences, 33% seen once. Sequencing was carried out using PBMCs, sequenced either directly or after in vitro stimulation (not recorded which). The receptors derive from a human donor in good health (CMV status not recorded). Some clones in this sample may be carry-over from other donors' samples. Both conserved end residues are part of each CDR3. The D gene is left open where the match is weak. Only some rows state a clone size, as once, few, many or a class for expanded clones.

CDR3	DNA	D	size	V	J
CASSSRGGTEAFF	TGTGCCAGCAGCTCCAGGGGGGGAACTGAAGCTTTCTTT	TRBD1	few	TRBV11-1	TRBJ1-1
CASSFSVSGNTIYF	TGTGCCAGCAGTTTTTCGGTCTCTGGAAACACCATATATTTT	.	few	TRBV12-3/TRBV12-4	TRBJ1-3
CASSPGTSGSFSYEQYF	TGTGCCAGCAGCCCGGGGACTAGCGGGAGCTTCTCCTACGAGCAGTACTTC	TRBD2	many	TRBV7-6	TRBJ2-7
CASTLTGGGTEAFF	TGTGCCAGCACCCTGACAGGGGGGGGCACTGAAGCTTTCTTT	TRBD1	few	TRBV6-1	TRBJ1-1
CASSTDGTSGPSPYNEQFF	TGTGCCAGTAGCACAGACGGGACTAGCGGTCCTTCCCCCTACAATGAGCAGTTCTTC	TRBD2	.	TRBV19	TRBJ2-1
CASSYSGATYNEQFF	TGTGCCAGCAGTTATAGCGGGGCCACCTACAATGAGCAGTTCTTC	TRBD2	.	TRBV2	TRBJ2-1
CASSVSFPSAGGVDTQYF	TGTGCCAGCAGCGTAAGCTTCCCTTCGGCGGGGGGTGTAGATACGCAGTATTTT	TRBD2	.	TRBV9	TRBJ2-3
CASSLGGGRMNTEAFF	TGTGCCAGCAGCTTGGGGGGGGGGCGGATGAACACTGAAGCTTTCTTT	.	few	TRBV5-5	TRBJ1-1
CASSLSAAANNEQFF	TGTGCCAGCAGCCTTAGCGCGGCGGCTAACAATGAGCAGTTCTTC	.	.	TRBV7-9	TRBJ2-1
CASSLGTGTYEQYF	TGTGCCAGCAGCTTAGGGACAGGAACCTACGAGCAGTACTTC	TRBD1	.	TRBV11-2	TRBJ2-7
CASSYRDVNSPLHF	TGTGCCAGCAGCTACAGGGATGTGAATTCACCCCTCCACTTT	.	.	TRBV7-9	TRBJ1-6
CASSLVLAGGETQYF	TGTGCCAGCAGCTTAGTTCTAGCGGGGGGAGAGACCCAGTACTTC	TRBD2	few	TRBV11-2	TRBJ2-5
CASSQTRDGYTF	TGTGCCAGTAGCCAAACGAGGGACGGCTACACCTTC	.	.	TRBV19	TRBJ1-2
CASSPGYRERRGYTF	TGCGCCAGCAGCCCCGGATATCGGGAGCGTCGCGGCTACACCTTC	.	.	TRBV4-3	TRBJ1-2
CASSPRQGPGNTIYF	TGTGCCAGCAGCCCTCGACAGGGCCCTGGAAACACCATATATTTT	TRBD1	many	TRBV7-2	TRBJ1-3
CASSLVSGRRPGANVLTF	TGTGCCAGCAGCTTAGTGTCAGGGAGACGTCCTGGGGCCAACGTCCTGACTTTC	.	few	TRBV7-9	TRBJ2-6
CASSRNRGYEQYF	TGTGCCAGCAGTCGAAACAGGGGTTACGAGCAGTACTTC	TRBD1	.	TRBV12-3/TRBV12-4	TRBJ2-7
CASSQDRSNSWNEQFF	TGCGCCAGCAGCCAAGATCGGAGTAATAGCTGGAATGAGCAGTTCTTC	.	.	TRBV4-1	TRBJ2-1
CASGPSARTSFWEQYF	TGTGCCAGCGGCCCGTCGGCAAGGACTTCCTTCTGGGAGCAGTACTTC	.	.	TRBV27	TRBJ2-7
CASSDRTGGQQGSDEQFF	TGTGCCAGCAGTGACAGGACAGGGGGTCAACAAGGGAGCGATGAGCAGTTCTTC	TRBD1	many	TRBV7-2	TRBJ2-1
CASSLDWVPPYEQYF	TGTGCCAGCAGCTTAGATTGGGTTCCCCCCTACGAGCAGTACTTC	.	many	TRBV7-2	TRBJ2-7
CASRFETENTGELFF	TGTGCCAGCAGATTTGAGACGGAGAACACCGGGGAGCTGTTTTTT	.	few	TRBV28	TRBJ2-2
CASSPRDSRGSPLHF	TGTGCCAGCAGCCCACGGGACTCTCGGGGTTCACCCCTCCACTTT	.	few	TRBV5-6	TRBJ1-6
CASSLDRFGYTF	TGTGCCAGCAGCTTAGACAGATTCGGCTACACCTTC	.	few	TRBV7-9	TRBJ1-2
CASSLDVGNTEAFF	TGTGCCAGCAGCTTAGACGTGGGGAACACTGAAGCTTTCTTT	.	.	TRBV7-8	TRBJ1-1